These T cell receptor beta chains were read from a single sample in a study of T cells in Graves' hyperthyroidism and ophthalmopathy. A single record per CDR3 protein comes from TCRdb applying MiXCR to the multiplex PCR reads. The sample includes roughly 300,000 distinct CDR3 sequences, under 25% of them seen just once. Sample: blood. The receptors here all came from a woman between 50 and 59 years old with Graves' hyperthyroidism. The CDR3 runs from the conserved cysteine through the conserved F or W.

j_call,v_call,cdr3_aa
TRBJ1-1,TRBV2,CASRLTGINTEAFF
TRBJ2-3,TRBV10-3,CAISGFISDTQYF
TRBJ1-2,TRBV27,CASSLFVGQGGYTF
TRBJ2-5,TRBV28,CASQGRSWEETQYF
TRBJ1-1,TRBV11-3,CASTSQGGGGTEAFF
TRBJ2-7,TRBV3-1,CASSQVVGEQYF
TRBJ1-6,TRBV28,CASSHRDYNSPLHF
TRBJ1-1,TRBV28,CASSPPGGLNTEAFF
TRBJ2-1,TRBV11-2,CASSGDRDYNEQFF
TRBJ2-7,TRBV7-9,CASSLNREQYF
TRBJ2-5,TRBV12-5,CASGLGGRETQYF
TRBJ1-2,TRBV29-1,CSVVRERDYGYTF
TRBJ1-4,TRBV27,CASSLRGVITLNEKLFF
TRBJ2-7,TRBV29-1,CSVEDRGGEQYF
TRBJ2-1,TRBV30,CAWSGGQILGLAGVDEQFF
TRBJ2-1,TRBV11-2,CASRLASSYNEQFF
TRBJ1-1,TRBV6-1,CASTGGRTSTEAFF
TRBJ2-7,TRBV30,CAWSDTGYEQYF
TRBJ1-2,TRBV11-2,CASSMKRGTGYTF
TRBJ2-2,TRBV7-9,CASSLERQNTGELFF
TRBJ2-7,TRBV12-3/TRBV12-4,CASSFQSAGSSYEQYF
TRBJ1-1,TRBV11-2,CASSLDSMNTEAFF
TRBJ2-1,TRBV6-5,CASSYGSGTYNEQFF
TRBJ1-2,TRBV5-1,CASSSQRDGYTF
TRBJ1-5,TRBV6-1,CASSERLGTYSNQPQHF
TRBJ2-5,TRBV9,CASSAAAGYETQYF
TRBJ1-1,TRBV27,CASRDPGQGIRSEAFF
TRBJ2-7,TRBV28,CATQPGGSTYEQYF
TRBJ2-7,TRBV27,CASSLRGHPLMGNYEQYF
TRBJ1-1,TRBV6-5,CASSYYGTPGYTEAFF
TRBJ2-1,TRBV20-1,CSASGGARYEQFF
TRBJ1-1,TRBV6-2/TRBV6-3,CASTYDSGGPRGTEAFF
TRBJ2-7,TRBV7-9,CASSPGQGGTEQYF
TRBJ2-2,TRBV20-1,CSARGQGESGELFF
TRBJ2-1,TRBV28,CASNRGSSYNEQFF
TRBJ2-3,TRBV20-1,CSAPPGTSTDTQYF
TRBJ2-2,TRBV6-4,CASSPLLARTGELFF
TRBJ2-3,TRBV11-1,CASSARGSPSTDTQYF
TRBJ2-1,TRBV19,CASSFRFGDNEQFF
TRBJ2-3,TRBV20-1,CSARDRWDTQYF
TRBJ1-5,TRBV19,CASSIRDGSNQPQHF
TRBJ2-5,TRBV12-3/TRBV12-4,CASSFKAVETQYF
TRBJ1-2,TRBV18,CASSPSYFNYGYTF
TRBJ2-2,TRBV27,CASSLDAGELFF
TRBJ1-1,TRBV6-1,CASSVGTLGEAFF
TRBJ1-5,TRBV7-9,CASSHYAGPSPQKRGGPQHF
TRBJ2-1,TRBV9,CASSVRQPSDEQFF
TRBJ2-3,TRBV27,CASSFSGGPTDTQYF